This T cell receptor (beta chain) appears in the sequencing data of a study of post-analysis software for immune sequencing data. V shed 2 bases, J shed 6 bases, and the junction held 10 bases outside the gene matches. Germline CDR1 MNHEY, CDR2 SVGAGI. The CDR3 loop spans 17 amino acids. Study results and caveats: Patients carried a handful of TRBV segments more frequently than controls did, and TRBV5-6, TRBV5-1 and TRBV20-1 were among them. Samples from a shared batch, those prepared together, strongly co-clustered by F measure.

As regards this clonotype: Its antigen is not known.

Unique molecular identifiers had been added to the TCR beta cDNA libraries. Using its own MiXCR run on the PCR reads, TCRdb lists one record per CDR3 protein. The data hold roughly 540,000 distinct CDR3 sequences, with 30% to 40% observed a single time. The sequence came from a girl aged 2-17 years with multiple sclerosis. The sample consisted of blood. The rearrangement links TRBV6-5 to TRBJ2-3; TRBD1 aligns across 11 bases. DNA of the CDR3: TGTGCCAGCAGTTACCGGGGACAGGGGGTCGGACGGGATACGCAGTATTTT. Translated, it gives CASSYRGQGVGRDTQYF.